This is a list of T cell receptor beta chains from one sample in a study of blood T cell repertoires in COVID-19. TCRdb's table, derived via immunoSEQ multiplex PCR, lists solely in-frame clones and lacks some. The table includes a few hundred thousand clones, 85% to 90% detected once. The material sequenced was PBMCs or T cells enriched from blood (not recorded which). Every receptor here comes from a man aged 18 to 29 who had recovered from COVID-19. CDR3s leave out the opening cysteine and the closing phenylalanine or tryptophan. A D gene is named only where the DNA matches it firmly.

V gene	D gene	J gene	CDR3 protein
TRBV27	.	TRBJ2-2	ATKNTGELF
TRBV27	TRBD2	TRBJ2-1	ASSLSPIPSGDYNEQF
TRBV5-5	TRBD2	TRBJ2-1	ASSLRLAGDNEQF
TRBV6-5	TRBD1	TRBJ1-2	ASSYSRTGGAHGYT
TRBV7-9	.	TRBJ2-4	ASSVLRDVKNIQY
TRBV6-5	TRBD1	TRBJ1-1	ASRDRDNTEAF
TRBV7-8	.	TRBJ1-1	ASSLAFGVGTEAF
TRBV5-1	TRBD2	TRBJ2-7	ASSLGSGRTSYEQY
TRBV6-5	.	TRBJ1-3	ASSKFTSSGNTIY
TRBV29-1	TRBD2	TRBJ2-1	SVGTSGGYNEQF
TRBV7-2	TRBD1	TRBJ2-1	ASSSGQGRGGNEQF
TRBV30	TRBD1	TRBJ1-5	AWSVGTVDQPQH